Below, 23 T cell receptor beta chains from the same sample are listed, as sequenced in a study of OX40 agonist ivuxolimab in advanced cancers. Library preparation used the immunoSEQ multiplex PCR assay. TCRdb holds this immuneACCESS table with in-frame rearrangements only. Some clones are missing; in checked studies, unresolved V genes explain under half, and the rest has no known cause. For this sample the table gives some 62,000 clones, of which roughly 90% were detected only once. 0.62% of the sample comes from the top ten. The input for sequencing was CD4+ or CD8+ T cells sorted from blood, taken in a trial of the OX40 agonist ivuxolimab. Every receptor here comes from an adult with an advanced solid tumor such as melanoma, head and neck, liver or kidney cancer.

This clone was found a few times. V is TRBV9 and J is TRBJ2-7, with 7 positions matching TRBD2. The trim removed 0 bases at V and 7 bases at J, leaving 10 bases unmatched. The CDR3 runs 15 residues. Per germline, CDR1 SGDLS and CDR2 YYNGEE. Here the CDR3 DNA reads TGTGCCAGCAGCGTAGATCGAGCGGGGTTGGGGGAGCAGTACTTC. As protein: CASSVDRAGLGEQYF.

This clone has only a few counts. This sequence joins TRBV6-5 and TRBJ1-2; the match to TRBD1 covers 9 bases. J gave up 5 bases and V 2 bases, and 6 bases lay outside the gene matches. Germline values: CDR1 MNHEY, CDR2 SVGAGI. CDR3 length equals 15 residues. The CDR3 reads CASSYDTGGGYGYTF. The CDR3 nucleotides read TGTGCCAGCAGTTACGATACAGGGGGCGGGTATGGCTACACCTTC.

The rearrangement uses TRBV7-8 and TRBJ1-5; D uncertain. Per germline, CDR1 SGHVS and CDR2 FQNEAQ. The V end lost 1 base, the J end lost 4 bases, and 5 bases lay between the germline ends. This CDR3 spans 13 amino acids. The DNA for the CDR3 is TGTGCCAGCAGCTTAGGGCTGAATCAGCCCCAGCATTTT. Translation: CASSLGLNQPQHF.

The V gene is TRBV30, the J gene TRBJ1-1; D uncertain. The CDR3 loop spans 11 amino acids. The germline V gene encodes CDR1 GTSNPN and CDR2 SVGIG (reference sequence). The V end was cut by 2 bases, the J end by 0 bases, with 1 base between. The CDR3 here is CAWSMNTEAFF. In nucleotides, the CDR3 is TGTGCCTGGAGTATGAACACTGAAGCTTTCTTT.

V and J are TRBV2 and TRBJ2-4; no reliable D call. V dropped 3 bases and J dropped 0 bases, with 9 bases sitting between them. The germline V gene encodes CDR1 SNHLY and CDR2 FYNNEI. This CDR3 has 15 residues. DNA of the CDR3: TGTGCCAGCAGTGAGGAGTGGACAGCCAAAAACATTCAGTACTTC. Translating gives CASSEEWTAKNIQYF. Variable domain in full (rest from reference TRBV2 and TRBJ2-4): EPEVTQTPSHQVTQMGQEVILRCVPISNHLYFYWYRQILGQKVEFLVSFYNNEISEKSEIFDDQFSVERPDGSNFTLKIRSTKLEDSAMYFCASSEEWTAKNIQYFGAGTRLSVL.

The CDR3 bases are TGTGCCAGCAGCTTGGAAATAGCGCAGTTCTTC. Amino acid sequence: CASSLEIAQFF. V gene TRBV11-2 combines with J gene TRBJ2-1; D gene ambiguous. Germline V CDR1 and CDR2: SGHAT, FQNNGV. V lost 3 bases, J lost 12 bases, and 9 bases lay in between. The CDR3 is made up of 11 amino acids. Drawing the rest from reference TRBV11-2 and TRBJ2-1, the complete variable domain is EAGVAQSPRYKIIEKRQSVAFWCNPISGHATLYWYQQILGQGPKLLIQFQNNGVVDDSQLPKDRFSAERLKGVDSTLKIQPAKLEDSAVYLCASSLEIAQFFGPGTRLTVL.

The gene calls are TRBV5-1 and TRBJ1-1; a possible D gene is TRBD1 (5 bases). The CDR3 contains 14 residues. Germline values: CDR1 SGHRS, CDR2 YFSETQ. Trimming left V 0 bases short and J 6 bases short, with 12 bases between. The DNA for the CDR3 is TGCGCCAGCAGCTTGGTTGGGGGGAGGGCTGAAGCTTTCTTT. The encoded protein is CASSLVGGRAEAFF.

This clone was seen a single time. The chain links TRBV5-1 to TRBJ2-5, with D maybe TRBD1 (6 bases). There are 15 residues in the CDR3. V dropped 3 bases and J dropped 0 bases, with 12 bases sitting between them. From germline, CDR1 is SGHRS and CDR2 YFSETQ. The CDR3: CASSSTGMYQETQYF. The CDR3 nucleotides are TGCGCCAGCAGCTCAACAGGGATGTACCAAGAGACCCAGTACTTC.

The chain joins TRBV7-3 to TRBJ1-6, with D perhaps matching TRBD1 (5 bases). The CDR3 sequence is 13 residues long. V lost 5 bases and J 7 bases, leaving 9 bases between the germline ends. The germline V gene encodes CDR1 SGHTA and CDR2 FQGTGA. The CDR3 DNA reads TGTGCCAGCAGCCAGGACACCAATTCACCCCTCCACTTT. Protein product: CASSQDTNSPLHF. Full variable domain (rest looked up from reference TRBV7-3 and TRBJ1-6): GAGVSQTPSNKVTEKGKYVELRCDPISGHTALYWYRQSLGQGPEFLIYFQGTGAADDSGLPNDRFFAVRPEGSVSTLKIQRTERGDSAVYLCASSQDTNSPLHFGNGTRLTVT.

The chain combines TRBV6-5 with TRBJ2-4; 12 positions match TRBD1. The ends lost 4 bases at V and 6 bases at J; junction bases unmatched: 7. Germline V CDR1 and CDR2: MNHEY, SVGAGI. The CDR3 runs 16 residues. CDR3 bases: TGTGCCAGCAGTTCCATCCGGGACAGGGGGCTAAACATTCAGTACTTC. Protein sequence: CASSSIRDRGLNIQYF.

This clone was recorded once. This chain connects TRBV6-5 to TRBJ2-2; 8 positions agree with TRBD2. The CDR3 sequence is 15 residues long. The germline V gene encodes CDR1 MNHEY and CDR2 SVGAGI. Trimming removed 5 bases from V and 0 bases from J; junction bases left unmatched: 2. CDR3 coding DNA: TGTGCCAGCAGTGTTAGCGGGGCGAACACCGGGGAGCTGTTTTTT. It encodes CASSVSGANTGELFF.

The rearrangement uses TRBV27 and TRBJ1-4, with D hard to call. Germline CDR1 MNHEY, CDR2 SMNVEV (reference sequence). The ends were cut back, 6 bases at V and 4 bases at J, with 12 bases in the middle. The CDR3 is 14 amino acids. The CDR3 coding sequence is TGTGCCAGCAGGAGAGGGCAGGTTAATGAAAAACTGTTTTTT. Its translation is CASRRGQVNEKLFF.

The DNA of the CDR3 is TGTGCCAGCAGTTCGAACGGTCCTGAAGCTTTCTTT. It specifies CASSSNGPEAFF. The genes are TRBV6-5 and TRBJ1-1; D remains ambiguous. The CDR3 totals 12 residues. The V end was cut by 4 bases, the J end by 6 bases, with 9 bases between. From germline, CDR1 is MNHEY and CDR2 SVGAGI.

The J gene is TRBJ2-3, the V gene TRBV11-2; the match to TRBD2 covers 8 bases. CDR1 is SGHAT and CDR2 is FQNNGV in the germline V gene. The trim removed 2 bases at V and 3 bases at J, leaving 7 bases unmatched. This CDR3 is built from 16 residues. The CDR3 coding sequence is TGTGCCAGCAGCTTAAGTCTGGCGGGAGGTACAGATACGCAGTATTTT. Amino acid sequence: CASSLSLAGGTDTQYF.

This chain uses TRBV29-1 with TRBJ2-3; TRBD1 aligns across 7 bases. The CDR3 runs to 14 residues. The J segment lost 0 bases and the V segment lost 6 bases, leaving 6 bases of the junction unmatched. Per the germline V gene, CDR1 is SQVTM and CDR2 is ANQGSEA. CDR3 bases: TGCAGCGTATCACAGGGGCTCAGCACAGATACGCAGTATTTT. This translates into CSVSQGLSTDTQYF.

The chain links TRBV6-4 to TRBJ2-2; D is uncertain. Germline CDR1 and CDR2: MRHNA and SNTAGT. The CDR3 runs 12 residues. V lost 6 bases to trimming and J lost 4 bases, with 6 bases between them. CDR3 coding DNA: TGTGCCAGCAGCGATTTCACCGGGGAGCTGTTTTTT. This gives the protein CASSDFTGELFF.

The chain is built from TRBV6-4 and TRBJ2-2; 14 positions agree with TRBD2. CDR1 is MRHNA and CDR2 is SNTAGT in the germline V gene. With V trimmed by 6 bases and J by 0 bases, 3 bases remained unmatched. The CDR3 sequence is 17 residues long. The CDR3 spells CASSSTSGGANTGELFF. The CDR3, as DNA: TGTGCCAGCAGCTCGACTAGCGGGGGGGCGAACACCGGGGAGCTGTTTTTT.

This chain joins TRBV9 and TRBJ2-1; 14 nucleotides agree with TRBD2. The CDR3 is made up of 16 amino acids. The germline CDR1 and CDR2 sequences are SGDLS and YYNGEE. Unmatched junction bases numbered 1, after V lost 0 bases and J lost 5 bases. The CDR3 region is CASSVGLAGGNNEQFF. Here the CDR3 DNA reads TGTGCCAGCAGCGTAGGACTAGCGGGGGGGAACAATGAGCAGTTCTTC.

In DNA form, the CDR3 reads TGCGCCAGCAGCCCGGGACTGATGAACACCGGGGAGCTGTTTTTT. Its protein product is CASSPGLMNTGELFF. The V gene is TRBV5-1, the J gene TRBJ2-2, with D tentatively TRBD2 (6 bases). V was shortened by 4 bases and J by 1 base, with 11 bases between the two germline ends. Germline V gene sequence: CDR1 SGHRS, CDR2 YFSETQ. CDR3 size: 15 residues. Based on the CDR3 plus reference TRBV5-1 and TRBJ2-2, the full variable domain is KAGVTQTPRYLIKTRGQQVTLSCSPISGHRSVSWYQQTPGQGLQFLFEYFSETQRNKGNFPGRFSGRQFSNSRSEMNVSTLELGDSALYLCASSPGLMNTGELFFGEGSRLTVL.

V gene TRBV5-4 combines with J gene TRBJ1-2; 9 bases match TRBD1. The CDR3 has 14 residues. The junction had 5 bases not matched to a gene; V was cut back by 2 bases and J by 6 bases. Germline V gene sequence: CDR1 SGHNT, CDR2 YYREEE (reference sequence). The CDR3 bases are TGTGCCAGCAGCTTACCGGGACAGGGTGATGGCTACACCTTC. As protein: CASSLPGQGDGYTF.

V usage is TRBV14 and J usage is TRBJ2-3; 9 bases are shared with TRBD2. V trimming: 1 base; J trimming: 4 bases; junction bases outside the gene matches: 6. In germline, CDR1 is SGHDN, CDR2 FVKESK. The CDR3 has 16 residues. DNA of the CDR3: TGTGCCAGCAGCCAAGGGACTAGCGCTTGGGCAGATACGCAGTATTTT. This sequence encodes CASSQGTSAWADTQYF.

The genes are TRBV7-9 and TRBJ2-5; no firm D call. The CDR3 is 13 residues long. The V end was cut by 5 bases, the J end by 4 bases, with 11 bases between. Germline CDR1 SEHNR, CDR2 FQNEAQ (reference sequence). The CDR3 DNA follows: TGTGCCAGCAGCAGATTGAACGGAGAGACCCAGTACTTC. Residues: CASSRLNGETQYF.

The gene calls are TRBV5-6 and TRBJ2-2; D uncertain. The CDR3 covers 14 residues. V was cut by 2 bases and J by 5 bases, with 10 bases left in between. Germline CDR1 reads SGHDT; CDR2 reads YYEEEE. The CDR3 DNA reads TGTGCCAGCAGCTTACGGCCAGGAACCGGGGAGCTGTTTTTT. It codes for CASSLRPGTGELFF.